A single sample gave rise to the 25 T cell receptor beta chains below, sequenced in a study of OX40 agonist ivuxolimab in advanced cancers. Library preparation used the immunoSEQ multiplex PCR assay. Drawn from immuneACCESS, this table holds only the in-frame rearrangements with V and J called that TCRdb kept. Clones are partly lost; checked studies trace under half to an unresolved V gene and leave the rest unexplained. The sample table records about 46,000 clones; roughly 91% of these occur just once. The ten biggest clones cover roughly 4.5% of the sample. The starting material was CD4+ or CD8+ T cells sorted from blood, obtained in a trial of the OX40 agonist ivuxolimab. Every receptor here comes from an adult with an advanced solid tumor such as melanoma, head and neck, liver or kidney cancer.

V usage is TRBV5-4 and J usage is TRBJ2-7; D is uncertain. V lost 5 bases and J lost 4, with 7 bases in between. The CDR3 is 11 residues long. Germline V gene sequence: CDR1 SGHNT, CDR2 YYREEE (reference sequence). The chain's CDR3 is CASSRAYEQYF. The DNA for the CDR3 is TGTGCCAGCAGTCGAGCATACGAGCAGTACTTC.

This clone was observed a single time. The V and J genes are TRBV4-3 and TRBJ2-7; 9 bases fit TRBD1. Per the germline V gene, CDR1 is LGHNA and CDR2 is YSLEER. CDR3 length: 16 residues. Trimming at V came to 1 base and at J to 5 bases, leaving 9 bases not matched to a gene. The CDR3 reads CASSQGDRAISHEQYF. The CDR3 DNA reads as TGCGCCAGCAGCCAAGGGGACAGGGCAATTTCCCACGAGCAGTACTTC.

V gene TRBV7-8 combines with J gene TRBJ2-5, with 8 bases that match TRBD2. The closer fit of TRBJ2-7 to the DNA end suggests the J call may be wrong. There are 14 residues in the CDR3. Germline CDR1 SGHVS, CDR2 FQNEAQ. CDR3 nucleotides: TGTGCCAGCAGCTTAGGGAGCGGGGGCTACGAGCAGTACTTC. This gives the protein CASSLGSGGYEQYF.

CDR3 region: CASSVGSLPAEQYF. The CDR3 nucleotides are TGTGCCAGCAGCGTAGGGTCTCTTCCTGCCGAGCAGTACTTC. The rearrangement joins TRBV9 to TRBJ2-7, with no clear D. The V gene lost 0 bases and the J gene lost 6 bases, with 13 bases spanning the gap. CDR1 and CDR2 (germline): SGDLS, YYNGEE. The CDR3 runs to 14 residues.

The V call is TRBV18, the J call TRBJ2-2; D possibly corresponds to TRBD1 (6 bases). Trimming stripped 1 base from V and 4 bases from J, with 10 bases between. This CDR3 spans 15 amino acids. CDR1 and CDR2 from the germline V gene are KGHSH and LQKENI. CDR3 sequence: CASSPLDSPTGELFF. The CDR3 DNA reads TGTGCCAGCTCACCACTGGACAGCCCCACCGGGGAGCTGTTTTTT.

The rearrangement uses TRBV6-6 and TRBJ1-2; the match to TRBD1 covers 7 bases. Germline V gives CDR1 MNHNY, CDR2 SVGAGI (reference sequence). V trimming: 0 bases; J trimming: 4 bases; junction bases outside the gene matches: 5. The CDR3 loop spans 15 amino acids. In nucleotides, the CDR3 is TGTGCCAGCAGTTACTCGGATACAGGGGTCTATGGCTACACCTTC. It codes for CASSYSDTGVYGYTF.

This clone has more than one count but fewer than ten. The chain has TRBV4-3 and TRBJ2-1, with D unclear. The V end lost 1 base, the J end lost 4 bases, and 11 bases lay between the germline ends. Germline V lookup: CDR1 LGHNA, CDR2 YSLEER. The CDR3 runs 15 residues. The CDR3 here is CASSQGTAPYNEQFF. The CDR3 bases are TGCGCCAGCAGCCAAGGCACCGCTCCTTACAATGAGCAGTTCTTC.

This rearrangement joins TRBV7-9 to TRBJ2-2, with no clear D. Germline V gene data show CDR1 as SEHNR and CDR2 as FQNEAQ (reference sequence). This CDR3 is 15 amino acids long. Trimming cost V 7 bases and J 4 bases, with 16 bases left between them. DNA for the CDR3: TGTGCCAGCAACAATTACGGCCTGGGCACCGGGGAGCTGTTTTTT. Translated: CASNNYGLGTGELFF.

The chain carries TRBV11-2 and TRBJ2-7; 8 bases are shared with TRBD1. This CDR3 contains 15 residues. The V gene's germline CDR1 is SGHAT and CDR2 FQNNGV. With V trimmed by 1 base and J by 1 base, 3 bases remained unmatched. The CDR3 region has the DNA TGTGCCAGCAGCTTAGGCTGGACAGGGTCCTACGAGCAGTACGTC. It codes for CASSLGWTGSYEQYV.

The chain couples TRBV9 to TRBJ2-7; tentatively, D is TRBD1 or TRBD2 (6 bases each). V lost 4 bases to trimming and J lost 5 bases, with 13 bases between them. Germline values: CDR1 SGDLS, CDR2 YYNGEE. The CDR3 spans 13 residues. The CDR3 spells CASSPIGGHEQYF. The CDR3 nucleotides read TGTGCCAGCAGCCCAATTGGGGGGCACGAGCAGTACTTC.

The V and J genes are TRBV6-4 and TRBJ2-5, with TRBD2 identical over 10 bases. The CDR3 spans 18 residues. Germline CDR1 and CDR2: MRHNA and SNTAGT. The V and J ends lost 0 bases and 5 bases, in that order; junction bases with no gene match: 12. CDR3 coding DNA: TGTGCCAGCAGTGACTCGATGATAGCGGGAGGCCGAGGGGAGACCCAGTACTTC. Its translation: CASSDSMIAGGRGETQYF.

V usage is TRBV9 and J usage is TRBJ2-5; D is tentatively TRBD1 or TRBD2 (6 bases each). The V and J ends lost 6 bases and 5 bases respectively, with 20 bases between them. The germline V gene has CDR1 SGDLS and CDR2 YYNGEE. This CDR3 is built from 15 residues. In DNA, the CDR3 is TGTGCCAGCACCACTGGGGGGACACCTGGGGAGACCCAGTACTTC. Its protein is CASTTGGTPGETQYF.

This chain uses TRBV9 with TRBJ2-5; the D gene is possibly TRBD2 (7 bases). Trimming cost V 4 bases and J 5 bases, with 24 bases left between them. CDR3 length: 17 residues. Per germline, CDR1 SGDLS and CDR2 YYNGEE. DNA of the CDR3: TGTGCCAGCAGCTCACTCGGAGGGGGGGGGCCCTCCGAGACCCAGTACTTC. This codes for CASSSLGGGGPSETQYF. Drawing the rest from reference TRBV9 and TRBJ2-5, the complete variable domain is DSGVTQTPKHLITATGQRVTLRCSPRSGDLSVYWYQQSLDQGLQFLIQYYNGEERAKGNILERFSAQQFPDLHSELNLSSLELGDSALYFCASSSLGGGGPSETQYFGPGTRLLVL.

The CDR3 DNA follows: TGTGCCAGCAGCGTAGATACAGGGTGGAATCAGCCCCAGCATTTT. Amino acid sequence: CASSVDTGWNQPQHF. The J gene is TRBJ1-5, the V gene TRBV9; a weak D match, TRBD1 (6 bases). The CDR3 has 15 amino acids. The germline V gene has CDR1 SGDLS and CDR2 YYNGEE. V lost 0 bases and J 4 bases, leaving 11 bases between the germline ends.

Turning to this clone: One junction end does not reproduce the germline sequence, and a read error may be involved. The same CDR3 also results from other DNA sequences found in this sample. V gene TRBV27 combines with J gene TRBJ2-3; D tentatively fits TRBD1 or TRBD2 (5 bases each). The CDR3 sequence is 15 residues long. Germline V gene data show CDR1 as MNHEY and CDR2 as SMNVEV (reference sequence). CDR3: CASRPGQRSADTQYF. The CDR3 bases are TGTGCCAGCAGACCGGGGCAGAGGAGTGCAGATACGCAATATTTT.

In nucleotides, the CDR3 is TGTGCCAGCAGCTCCACCGACAGGGCCATAGAGACCCAGTACTTC. Translating it yields CASSSTDRAIETQYF. The V gene is TRBV7-6, the J gene TRBJ2-5; TRBD1 matches 7 bases. The CDR3 is 15 residues long. Germline values: CDR1 SGHVS, CDR2 FNYEAQ. With 4 bases clipped from V and 4 bases from J, the junction kept 9 bases outside the gene matches.

The chain couples TRBV5-6 to TRBJ2-5, with D unresolved. The V gene lost 3 bases and the J gene lost 5 bases, with 5 bases spanning the gap. The germline gives CDR1 SGHDT, CDR2 YYEEEE. The CDR3 runs 11 residues. CDR3 loop: CASSSTETQYF. In DNA, the CDR3 is TGTGCCAGCAGCTCCACGGAGACCCAGTACTTC.

Comments on this clone: Other DNA sequences of this sample code for an identical CDR3. The gene calls are TRBV7-6 and TRBJ2-7; tentatively, D is TRBD1 (5 bases). Germline values: CDR1 SGHVS, CDR2 FNYEAQ. V was shortened by 0 bases and J by 2 bases, with 5 bases between the two germline ends. The CDR3 length is 13 residues. The DNA for the CDR3 is TGTGCCAGCAGCTTAGCAGGGGCCTACGAGCAGTACTTC. Amino acids: CASSLAGAYEQYF.

As DNA, the CDR3 is TGCGCCAGCAGCCAAATAACTAGCGAGTTCGCCACAGATACGCAGTATTTT. Residues: CASSQITSEFATDTQYF. The chain carries TRBV4-1 and TRBJ2-3; 7 bases are a match to TRBD2. Germline CDR1 reads MGHRA; CDR2 reads YSYEKL. The CDR3 runs to 17 residues. V lost 2 bases to trimming and J lost 2 bases; unmatched junction nucleotides: 10.

In its sample, this clone is medium-sized. The sample has other DNA sequences that encode this CDR3 too. V and J are TRBV7-9 and TRBJ1-3; D may be TRBD1 (6 bases). CDR3 length: 17 amino acids. V lost 5 bases and J 0 bases, leaving 17 bases between the germline ends. Germline CDR1 is SEHNR and CDR2 is FQNEAQ (reference sequence). The CDR3 protein is CASSPNRDRYSGNTIYF. The CDR3 DNA follows: TGTGCCAGCAGCCCAAACCGAGACAGGTACTCTGGAAACACCATATATTTT.

The chain joins TRBV28 to TRBJ2-7; 7 positions match TRBD1. Germline loops: CDR1 MDHEN, CDR2 SYDVKM. The CDR3 runs 13 residues. Germline trimming cut 3 bases from V and 5 bases from J; bases unmatched to any gene: 4. The CDR3 loop is CASSLTGLHEQYF. DNA of the CDR3: TGTGCCAGCAGTTTGACAGGGCTCCACGAGCAGTACTTC.

This chain links TRBV9 with TRBJ2-7; D uncertain. Trimming left V 0 bases short and J 3 bases short, with 16 bases between. The germline CDR1 and CDR2 sequences are SGDLS and YYNGEE. This CDR3 has 16 residues. The CDR3 sequence: CASSVDSLPDVYEQYV. The CDR3 region has the DNA TGTGCCAGCAGCGTAGACTCTCTTCCGGATGTCTACGAGCAGTACGTC.

As for this clone: Other nucleotide sequences in the sample specify the same CDR3. The chain uses TRBV4-1 and TRBJ2-1; 8 bases align to TRBD2. V dropped 3 bases and J dropped 3; count of bases not matched to a gene: 13. Germline V CDR1 and CDR2: MGHRA, YSYEKL. This CDR3 spans 18 amino acids. CDR3 in DNA: TGCGCCAGCAGCCAGCTCCTTAGCGGGGCCGAGAGCTACAATGAGCAGTTCTTC. Protein sequence: CASSQLLSGAESYNEQFF.

The chain links TRBV5-4 to TRBJ1-2, with D perhaps matching TRBD1 (6 bases). Germline loops: CDR1 SGHNT, CDR2 YYREEE (reference sequence). V was clipped by 4 bases and J by 8 bases, with 18 bases between them. The CDR3 contains 14 residues. The DNA for the CDR3 is TGTGCCAGCAGCGGAGGGGGGGTCCCTAACGGCTACACCTTC. Protein sequence: CASSGGGVPNGYTF.

The CDR3 DNA reads TGTGCCAGCAGTCCCGGACAGGGGGGTTACGAGCAGTACTTC. It translates to CASSPGQGGYEQYF. This sequence joins TRBV6-5 and TRBJ2-7, with 10 bases aligning to TRBD1. With 5 bases clipped from V and 4 bases from J, the junction kept 5 bases outside the gene matches. This CDR3 has 14 amino acids. Germline V gene data show CDR1 as MNHEY and CDR2 as SVGAGI.